One and the same sample provided the 3 T cell receptor beta chains below, sequenced in a study of T cell responses to AZD1222 COVID-19 vaccine. TCRdb's copy holds only in-frame clones and misses some; the assay was immunoSEQ multiplex PCR. The data contain around 170,000 clones, 90% of them singletons. The sample in question was peripheral blood, obtained on day 0 of AZD1222 vaccination. The receptors were gathered from an adult in good health.

The rearrangement joins TRBV12-3 or TRBV12-4 to TRBJ1-1; D not resolved. The ends were cut back, 10 bases at V and 7 bases at J, with 16 bases in the middle. The CDR3 is made up of 12 amino acids. The CDR3 loop is CAISKRTGEAFF. The CDR3 nucleotides are TGTGCCATCTCAAAACGGACCGGTGAAGCTTTCTTT.

The chain joins TRBV10-3 to TRBJ2-1, with D unresolved. Trimming cost V 8 bases and J 1 base, with 9 bases left between them. The CDR3 extends over 13 amino acids. Germline CDR1 is ENHRY and CDR2 is SYGVKD. The CDR3 loop reads CAISLHSYNEQFF. The CDR3 DNA reads TGTGCCATCTCCCTACATTCCTACAATGAGCAGTTCTTC.

The V and J genes are TRBV6-4 and TRBJ1-2; possibly TRBD1 for D (5 bases). CDR3 length: 16 amino acids. Germline assignment: CDR1 MRHNA and CDR2 SNTAGT. Trimming shortened V by 5 bases and J by 4 bases, and 20 bases separated the two germline ends. CDR3 sequence (DNA): TGTGCCAGCAGTCCCCGGGTAGGGGAAGACGTCTATGGCTACACCTTC. Protein sequence: CASSPRVGEDVYGYTF.